This record covers a single T cell receptor beta chain. There are 13 residues in the CDR3. CDR1 is GTSNPN and CDR2 is SVGIG in the germline V gene (reference sequence). Trimming removed 4 bases at V and 2 bases at J, with 8 bases between. This sample was included in a study of T cell changes during pregnancy in multiple sclerosis. Measured with immunoSEQ multiplex PCR; TCRdb has only the in-frame clones, and not every one. Found here are nearly 45,000 clones, roughly 96% of them singletons; the top ten hold about 1%. This clonotype was sampled from a female donor with multiple sclerosis, enrolled in a pregnancy study. The chain employs TRBV30 and TRBJ1-4; TRBD1 is a possible D gene (6 bases). Material: peripheral blood, obtained in the second trimester of pregnancy. In DNA, the CDR3 is TGTGCCTGGACAGGGGACACTAATGAAAAACTGTTTTTT. Protein: CAWTGDTNEKLFF.